The rows below give T cell receptor beta chains drawn from one sample of a study of blood T cell repertoires in COVID-19. Generated by immunoSEQ multiplex PCR, the TCRdb table keeps only in-frame clones and is missing some. The sample holds approximately 180,000 clones, 75% to 90% seen once. The sample consisted of PBMCs or T cells enriched from blood (not recorded which). The receptors were gathered from a woman in her 40s with acute COVID-19. CDR3s include the opening cysteine and the closing phenylalanine or tryptophan. Each record gives: clone size, V gene, D gene, J gene, CDR3 DNA, CDR3 protein. The D gene is left open where the match is weak. Not all rows give a size; the values are once, few, many and, for expanded clones, a class.

>NA|TRBV5-6|TRBD1|TRBJ2-7
TGTGCCAGCAGCCTGGCCGGGACAGATGCCTACGAGCAGTACTTC
CASSLAGTDAYEQYF
>NA|TRBV7-2|TRBD1|TRBJ1-2
TGTGCCAGCCGCCGAGGGACAGAAGATGGCTACACCTTC
CASRRGTEDGYTF
>NA|TRBV2|TRBD1|TRBJ1-2
TGTGCCAGCAGTCCTTGGACAGGGGCGGATGGCTACACCTTC
CASSPWTGADGYTF
>NA|TRBV6-5|NA|TRBJ1-1
TGTGCCAGCAGCCAAGGGGGTAGGAACACTGAAGCTTTCTTT
CASSQGGRNTEAFF
>few|TRBV2|TRBD2|TRBJ2-7
TGTGCCAGCAGTGAACTGGCGGGGGTCTACGAGCAGTACTTC
CASSELAGVYEQYF
>NA|TRBV19|TRBD2|TRBJ2-5
TGTGCCAGTAGTCCCTCCGGGACTAGCGTAGAGACCCAGTACTTC
CASSPSGTSVETQYF
>few|TRBV5-4|TRBD1|TRBJ1-2
TGTGCCAGCAGCTCGGACAGGGCCATGCTCGGGGGCTACACCTTC
CASSSDRAMLGGYTF
>NA|TRBV6-6|NA|TRBJ1-2
TGTGCCAGCAACCTATATGGGACTCGTGGCTACACCTTC
CASNLYGTRGYTF
>NA|TRBV18|TRBD1|TRBJ1-3
TGTGCCAGCTCACCCCTGACAGGGCGCTCAGGAAACACCATATATTTT
CASSPLTGRSGNTIYF
>NA|TRBV19|TRBD2|TRBJ2-3
TGTGCCAGTAGTCTCCGGACTAGCGGAACCAGCACAGATACGCAGTATTTT
CASSLRTSGTSTDTQYF
>NA|TRBV30|TRBD1|TRBJ1-3
TGTGCCTGGAAGGGGGCCGGAAACACCATATATTTT
CAWKGAGNTIYF
>NA|TRBV29-1|TRBD1|TRBJ1-5
TGCAGCGTTGGACAGGGTCGGCAGCCCCAGCATTTT
CSVGQGRQPQHF
>NA|TRBV30|TRBD2|TRBJ2-7
TGTGCCTATCTAGCGGAGCCCTACGAGCAGTACTTC
CAYLAEPYEQYF
>NA|TRBV4-1|NA|TRBJ2-3
TGCGCCAGCAGCCAAGAAAGAGGACACTCGTTTGATTATGAGACGCAGTATTTT
CASSQERGHSFDYETQYF
>NA|TRBV12-3/TRBV12-4|TRBD1|TRBJ1-2
TGTGCCAGCAGTACAGGGGGCTTGAATGGCTACACCTTC
CASSTGGLNGYTF
>NA|TRBV19|NA|TRBJ2-1
TGTGCCAGTAGCCATTCGGGGTCCTCCTACAATGAGCAGTTCTTC
CASSHSGSSYNEQFF
>once|TRBV6-6|TRBD1|TRBJ1-4
TGTGCCAGCAGTTCACAGGGGGCCGGGGAAAAACTGTTTTTT
CASSSQGAGEKLFF
>NA|TRBV9|NA|TRBJ1-6
TGTGCCAGCAGCGTACGGTTGGATTCACCCCTCCACTTT
CASSVRLDSPLHF
>NA|TRBV5-6|TRBD2|TRBJ2-7
TGTGCCAGCAGCAATCCGGGACTAGCGGGGCCCGCCTACGAGCAGTACTTC
CASSNPGLAGPAYEQYF
>NA|TRBV5-1|TRBD1|TRBJ1-6
TGCGCCAGCAGGGCTACAGGGGGAATGTCCTATAATTCACCCCTCCACTTT
CASRATGGMSYNSPLHF
>NA|TRBV9|NA|TRBJ1-2
TGTGCCAGCAGCGTAGTTGGGGGCCGTGGCTACACCTTC
CASSVVGGRGYTF
>once|TRBV6-5|NA|TRBJ2-1
TGTGCCAGCAGCCTCCTACGGGAGTCATACAATGAGCAGTTCTTC
CASSLLRESYNEQFF
>NA|TRBV5-1|NA|TRBJ1-1
TGCGCCAGCAGCGGGGACACAAACACTGAAGCTTTCTTT
CASSGDTNTEAFF
>NA|TRBV5-1|NA|TRBJ2-5
TGCGCCAGCAGCTGGGGGCCGACAGGAGAGACCCAGTACTTC
CASSWGPTGETQYF
>NA|TRBV6-5|TRBD1|TRBJ1-2
TGTGCCAGCAGTTACTCGATGGGACAGGTCGTTGGCTACACCTTC
CASSYSMGQVVGYTF
>NA|TRBV2|TRBD2|TRBJ2-3
TGTGCCAGCAGTGACTGGGAGCTAGCGGGGTCGGATACGCAGTATTTT
CASSDWELAGSDTQYF
>NA|TRBV5-4|TRBD2|TRBJ2-3
TGTGCCAGCAGCTTGGGACTAGCGTCGAGCACAGATACGCAGTATTTT
CASSLGLASSTDTQYF
>NA|TRBV3-1/TRBV3-2|NA|TRBJ2-5
TGTGCCAGCAGCCTCCTTGGGGGGGGGCTGCAGACCCAGTACTTC
CASSLLGGGLQTQYF
>few|TRBV7-9|NA|TRBJ2-2
TGTGCCAGCACCAGACTATCAGACGGGGAGCTGTTTTTT
CASTRLSDGELFF
>NA|TRBV29-1|NA|TRBJ2-7
TGCAGCGCCCGACTAGAGCCGCGGGGCGAGCAGTACTTC
CSARLEPRGEQYF
>NA|TRBV29-1|NA|TRBJ2-2
TGCAGCGTTGGGATTGGAGACGGGGACACCGGGGAGCTGTTTTTT
CSVGIGDGDTGELFF
>NA|TRBV2|TRBD1|TRBJ1-4
TGTGCCAGCAGAAAGGACAGGGCAACTGAAAAACTGTTTTTT
CASRKDRATEKLFF
>many|TRBV6-5|NA|TRBJ2-7
TGTGCCAGCAGATTGGAGGCAGCGGCCTACGAGCAGTACTTC
CASRLEAAAYEQYF
>NA|TRBV28|NA|TRBJ2-7
TGTGCCAGCAGTTTAGAGGGCGGCTCCTACGAGCAGTACTTC
CASSLEGGSYEQYF
>NA|TRBV29-1|TRBD2|TRBJ2-1
TGCAGCGCCGTGCGGGGGGCCTCCTACAATGAGCAGTTCTTC
CSAVRGASYNEQFF
>NA|TRBV11-2|TRBD2|TRBJ2-1
TGTGCCAGCAGCTTAGGGGGAGGGCCTCGGGAGCAGTTCTTC
CASSLGGGPREQFF
>few|TRBV4-3|TRBD2|TRBJ2-1
TGCGCCAGCAGCCAGACTAGCGGGAGTAGACATGAGCAGTTCTTC
CASSQTSGSRHEQFF
>many|TRBV12-3/TRBV12-4|TRBD1|TRBJ2-2
TGTGCCAGCAAGGACAGGACCACCGGGGAGCTGTTTTTT
CASKDRTTGELFF
>NA|TRBV7-3|TRBD2|TRBJ2-2
TGTGCCAGCAGCTTAGCGGGAGGAGTGGCCGGGGAGCTGTTTTTT
CASSLAGGVAGELFF
>few|TRBV2|NA|TRBJ2-7
TGTGCCAGCAACCAGGCTTCCTACGAGCAGTACTTC
CASNQASYEQYF
>NA|TRBV13|TRBD2|TRBJ2-1
TGTGCCAGCAGCGTCGGACTAGCCCGCAATGAGCAGTTCTTC
CASSVGLARNEQFF